These 30 T cell receptor beta chains were sequenced from one sample in a study of vaccination and CD4 T cells after COVID-19. Their recognized antigens are unknown. Treatment in this sample: approximately nine-day PBMC culture with coronavirus spike peptide pools or control peptides (ViraFEST assay). Cultured CD4+ T-cell DNA underwent Oncomine TCR Beta short-read sequencing. TCRdb passed the PCR reads through MiXCR, listing each CDR3 protein once. Here the sample spans 15,000 to 17,000 distinct CDR3 sequences, about three quarters being singletons. Input material: CD4+ T cells from blood, cultured in vitro. The receptors here all came from a human donor who had recovered from COVID-19.

The chain couples TRBV20-1 to TRBJ2-7; D gene uncertain. The CDR3 has 15 residues. Trimming removed 6 bases from V and 3 bases from J, with 21 bases in between. Germline lookup yields CDR1 DFQATT and CDR2 SNEGSKA (reference sequence). The CDR3 nucleotides read TGCAGTGCGCGGTCCAGGAGATGGGCTGACTACGAGCAGTACTTC. Translation gives CSARSRRWADYEQYF.

The chain is built from TRBV14 and TRBJ2-3; D assignment may be TRBD1 or TRBD2 (6 bases each). Trimming stripped 0 bases from V and 6 bases from J, with 19 bases between. Germline V lookup: CDR1 SGHDN, CDR2 FVKESK. This CDR3 has 17 amino acids. The DNA for the CDR3 is TGTGCCAGCAGCCAAGACCCGGGACTTTGGGGGGCCGATACGCAGTATTTT. The encoded protein is CASSQDPGLWGADTQYF.

V and J are TRBV24-1 and TRBJ1-5; D unclear. Looked up from germline, CDR1 is KGHDR and CDR2 is SFDVKD. The V and J ends lost 6 bases and 1 base respectively, with 9 bases between them. This CDR3 is built from 14 residues. The CDR3 here is CATSFGRSNQPQHF. As DNA, the CDR3 is TGTGCCACCAGTTTCGGACGGAGCAATCAGCCCCAGCATTTT.

The chain uses TRBV25-1 and TRBJ2-2; 7 bases are a match to TRBD1. This CDR3 contains 14 residues. V lost 7 bases, J lost 4 bases, and 6 bases stayed unmatched. Germline CDR1 is MGHDK and CDR2 is SYGVNS. The CDR3 nucleotides are TGTGCCAGCAACCGACAGGGAAGCACCGGGGAGCTGTTTTTT. Amino acids: CASNRQGSTGELFF.

The chain carries TRBV19 and TRBJ1-1; D is possibly TRBD1 (6 bases). Germline V gene data show CDR1 as LNHDA and CDR2 as SQIVND (reference sequence). This CDR3 spans 14 amino acids. V was shortened by 11 bases and J by 3 bases, with 19 bases between the two germline ends. The CDR3 loop is CASRRGGYDTEAFF. CDR3 in DNA: TGTGCCTCACGGAGGGGGGGATATGACACTGAAGCTTTCTTT.

The J gene is TRBJ1-4, the V gene TRBV7-8; D is perhaps TRBD1 (5 bases). The CDR3 is 17 amino acids. The V gene's germline CDR1 is SGHVS and CDR2 FQNEAQ. V lost 1 base to trimming and J lost 8 bases, with 20 bases between them. The CDR3 region has the DNA TGTGCCAGCAGCTTAGGCTTGATGGCGGCGGGGGGGGAAAAACTGTTTTTT. Its translation is CASSLGLMAAGGEKLFF.

The chain carries TRBV3-1 and TRBJ2-7; TRBD2 aligns across 15 bases. The CDR3 has 15 amino acids. J gave up 6 bases and V 4 bases, and 4 bases lay outside the gene matches. Germline V gene data show CDR1 as LGHDT and CDR2 as YNNKEL (reference sequence). The CDR3, as DNA: TGTGCCAGCAGCCTGGGACTAGCGGGAGGAGGCGAGCAGTACTTC. It encodes CASSLGLAGGGEQYF.

This clonotype was found a few times. The chain carries TRBV6-1 and TRBJ1-5; 8 nucleotides line up with TRBD1. With 6 bases clipped from V and 4 bases from J, the junction kept 8 bases outside the gene matches. Germline V gene sequence: CDR1 MNHNS, CDR2 SASEGT. The CDR3 extends over 15 amino acids. The CDR3, as DNA: TGTGCCAGCAGCCTCGGACAGGGAAGGAATCAGCCCCAGCATTTT. It translates to CASSLGQGRNQPQHF.

The chain combines TRBV27 with TRBJ1-5; TRBD1 might be the D (5 bases). The germline V gene has CDR1 MNHEY and CDR2 SMNVEV (reference sequence). The CDR3 runs 16 residues. Between the trimmed V and J ends, which lost 6 bases and 2 bases, there was a span of 17 bases. For the CDR3, the DNA is TGTGCCAGCAGACTAACAGGACTGGGCGGCAATCAGCCCCAGCATTTT. Its translation is CASRLTGLGGNQPQHF.

This chain connects TRBV4-3 to TRBJ1-2, with D perhaps matching TRBD1 (6 bases). Germline CDR1 reads LGHNA; CDR2 reads YSLEER. V lost 0 bases and J lost 0, with 11 bases in between. The CDR3 runs 16 residues. The CDR3 sequence: CASSQEGQSTNYGYTF. In DNA form, the CDR3 reads TGCGCCAGCAGCCAAGAAGGACAGTCTACTAACTATGGCTACACCTTC.

This sequence joins TRBV27 and TRBJ2-7; 7 nucleotides agree with TRBD2. J gave up 3 bases and V 7 bases, and 6 bases lay outside the gene matches. The germline gives CDR1 MNHEY, CDR2 SMNVEV (reference sequence). This CDR3 region has 13 residues. CDR3 residues: CASKGGSGYEQYF. The CDR3 bases are TGTGCCAGCAAGGGCGGGAGTGGCTACGAGCAGTACTTC.

The gene calls are TRBV6-1 and TRBJ1-1; D uncertain. Per the germline V gene, CDR1 is MNHNS and CDR2 is SASEGT. Trimming shortened V by 0 bases and J by 1 base, and 3 bases separated the two germline ends. The length of the CDR3 is 13 residues. The CDR3 DNA is TGTGCCAGCAGTGAAGCCCCGAACACTGAAGCTTTCTTT. Its protein is CASSEAPNTEAFF.

The rearrangement joins TRBV27 to TRBJ1-1; D is uncertain. The CDR3 spans 15 residues. Looked up from germline, CDR1 is MNHEY and CDR2 is SMNVEV (reference sequence). The CDR3 here is CATKFMGSMNTEAFF. Here the CDR3 DNA reads TGTGCTACCAAGTTTATGGGCAGCATGAACACTGAAGCTTTCTTT.

The rearrangement joins TRBV9 to TRBJ2-1; 8 nucleotides line up with TRBD1. The CDR3 covers 17 residues. V shed 1 base and J 7 bases; nucleotides not matched to a gene: 13. Germline V gene sequence: CDR1 SGDLS, CDR2 YYNGEE. Here the CDR3 DNA reads TGTGCCAGCAGCGTATCCTCTGGGCAGGGGGCGCTTAATGAGCAGTTCTTC. This encodes CASSVSSGQGALNEQFF.

This chain connects TRBV20-1 to TRBJ1-6; D gene ambiguous. This CDR3 region has 14 residues. Trimming took off 1 base at V and 7 bases at J, with 11 bases between the two ends. Germline CDR1 and CDR2: DFQATT and SNEGSKA (reference sequence). The CDR3 sequence is CSARVRQNNSPLHF. CDR3 bases: TGCAGTGCTAGAGTCAGGCAGAACAATTCACCCCTCCACTTT.

The J gene is TRBJ1-1, the V gene TRBV12-3 or TRBV12-4, with a tentative D call TRBD1 (5 bases). Trimming removed 7 bases at V and 4 bases at J, with 13 bases between. This CDR3 spans 13 amino acids. The DNA of the CDR3 is TGTGCCAGCACCCGGAGGGACGGCACTGAAGCTTTCTTT. It encodes CASTRRDGTEAFF.

The V gene is TRBV6-1, the J gene TRBJ1-4; the D is unclear. The CDR3 is made up of 13 amino acids. CDR1 is MNHNS and CDR2 is SASEGT in the germline V gene. V shed 7 bases and J shed 8 bases, with 14 bases lying between them. The CDR3 nucleotides read TGTGCCAGCACCTTGGGCCTAGGGGAAAAACTGTTTTTT. Translated: CASTLGLGEKLFF.

The genes are TRBV7-9 and TRBJ1-1, with 10 bases matching TRBD1. J was trimmed by 6 bases and V by 5 bases; bases with no gene match: 6. Germline values: CDR1 SEHNR, CDR2 FQNEAQ (reference sequence). The CDR3 has 14 residues. Here the CDR3 DNA reads TGTGCCAGCAGCCCGACGGGACAGGGGTCTGAAGCTTTCTTT. Translation gives CASSPTGQGSEAFF.

This clonotype has just a few counts. The V call is TRBV7-2, the J call TRBJ1-5; no clear D. The germline V gene encodes CDR1 SGHTA and CDR2 FQGNSA. The V end was cut by 3 bases, the J end by 2 bases, with 14 bases between. There are 16 residues in the CDR3. The CDR3 coding sequence is TGTGCCAGCAGCTTCTCCGTGGCGGAGCGCAATCAGCCCCAGCATTTT. Residues: CASSFSVAERNQPQHF.

The chain combines TRBV5-4 with TRBJ2-7; 12 bases match TRBD1. CDR3 length: 15 amino acids. Trimming at V came to 3 bases and at J to 2 bases, leaving 3 bases not matched to a gene. Per the germline V gene, CDR1 is SGHNT and CDR2 is YYREEE (reference sequence). The CDR3: CASSSGTGGTYEQYF. The CDR3 DNA reads as TGTGCCAGCAGCTCCGGGACAGGGGGCACCTACGAGCAGTACTTC.

The chain links TRBV20-1 to TRBJ1-5, with D perhaps matching TRBD1 (5 bases). Germline V gene data show CDR1 as DFQATT and CDR2 as SNEGSKA (reference sequence). V was cut by 7 bases and J by 6 bases, with 16 bases left in between. The CDR3 contains 13 residues. CDR3 loop: CSGADWGTQPQHF. The CDR3 nucleotides are TGCAGTGGCGCGGATTGGGGGACTCAGCCCCAGCATTTT.

The gene calls are TRBV7-9 and TRBJ1-5; D unresolved. The CDR3 is 16 amino acids. Trimming stripped 1 base from V and 2 bases from J, with 12 bases between. CDR1 and CDR2 (germline): SEHNR, FQNEAQ (reference sequence). The CDR3 reads CASSLGSGSGNQPQHF. The DNA of the CDR3 is TGTGCCAGCAGCTTAGGGTCCGGGTCGGGCAATCAGCCCCAGCATTTT. Variable domain in full (rest from reference TRBV7-9 and TRBJ1-5): DTGVSQNPRHKITKRGQNVTFRCDPISEHNRLYWYRQTLGQGPEFLTYFQNEAQLEKSRLLSDRFSAERPKGSFSTLEIQRTEQGDSAMYLCASSLGSGSGNQPQHFGDGTRLSIL.

This chain uses TRBV20-1 with TRBJ1-2; D may be TRBD1 (6 bases). CDR3 length equals 16 residues. Between the trimmed V and J ends, which lost 3 bases and 0 bases, there was a span of 17 bases. Germline V CDR1 and CDR2: DFQATT, SNEGSKA (reference sequence). CDR3 DNA: TGCAGTGCTAGTGGGGTGGACAGATCAACTAACTATGGCTACACCTTC. It encodes CSASGVDRSTNYGYTF.

The chain employs TRBV7-8 and TRBJ1-4; no reliable D call. V was trimmed by 5 bases and J by 8 bases, leaving 15 bases between them. The germline V gene encodes CDR1 SGHVS and CDR2 FQNEAQ. The CDR3 runs to 14 residues. The CDR3 nucleotides are TGTGCCAGCAGCCGGACTCCCCCGGGCGAAAAACTGTTTTTT. Protein: CASSRTPPGEKLFF.

The gene calls are TRBV7-9 and TRBJ1-1, with D possibly matching TRBD1 (6 bases). Trimming cost V 7 bases and J 0 bases, with 15 bases left between them. The germline V gene has CDR1 SEHNR and CDR2 FQNEAQ (reference sequence). CDR3 length: 15 residues. This CDR3 reads CASTLTGAMNTEAFF. In DNA form, the CDR3 reads TGTGCCAGCACCTTGACGGGGGCAATGAACACTGAAGCTTTCTTT.

The chain joins TRBV24-1 to TRBJ2-2; D is unresolved. There are 15 residues in the CDR3. Germline V gene data show CDR1 as KGHDR and CDR2 as SFDVKD. V was trimmed by 8 bases and J by 0 bases, leaving 12 bases between them. The CDR3 protein is CATMSARTNTGELFF. DNA for the CDR3: TGTGCCACCATGAGCGCACGAACGAACACCGGGGAGCTGTTTTTT.

This chain links TRBV11-2 with TRBJ1-6; D possibly corresponds to TRBD1 (5 bases). V lost 5 bases and J 7 bases, leaving 12 bases between the germline ends. Germline CDR1 reads SGHAT; CDR2 reads FQNNGV. This CDR3 region has 14 residues. The CDR3 here is CASSPGQANSPLHF. CDR3 DNA sequence: TGTGCCAGCAGCCCCGGACAAGCCAATTCACCCCTCCACTTT.

This clonotype showed up just once. This sequence joins TRBV7-9 and TRBJ1-6; possible D gene TRBD1, 5 bases. CDR3 length equals 16 residues. Between the trimmed V and J ends, which lost 5 bases and 9 bases, there was a span of 20 bases. In germline, CDR1 is SEHNR, CDR2 FQNEAQ (reference sequence). CDR3 residues: CASSQTYPGAGSPLHF. DNA for the CDR3: TGTGCCAGCAGCCAAACCTACCCCGGGGCGGGTTCACCCCTCCACTTT.

V usage is TRBV6-1 and J usage is TRBJ1-2; 7 nucleotides align to TRBD1. Germline V gives CDR1 MNHNS, CDR2 SASEGT. The CDR3 consists of 15 residues. Trimming removed 6 bases from V and 3 bases from J; junction bases left unmatched: 10. Here the CDR3 DNA reads TGTGCCAGCAGCTCAACAGGGGAAGGCTACTATGGCTACACCTTC. This sequence encodes CASSSTGEGYYGYTF.

The J gene is TRBJ2-3, the V gene TRBV24-1, with 8 bases identical to TRBD1. CDR3 size: 13 residues. The junction had 3 bases not matched to a gene; V was cut back by 9 bases and J by 2 bases. Germline values: CDR1 KGHDR, CDR2 SFDVKD. The CDR3 is CATRTGPTDTQYF. The CDR3 DNA reads TGTGCCACCCGGACAGGGCCCACAGATACGCAGTATTTT.